The source of this TCR beta chain is a study of shared clonotypes between healthy human individuals. The donors were all Caucasian adults (living in Nashville, Tennessee). What was sequenced on ten immunoSEQ deep assay plates was unsorted PBMC DNA. Per the study methods: Filtering of immunoSEQ junctional sequences could not match full-length read filtering. Using immunoSEQ multiplex PCR, the repertoire was profiled, and TCRdb retains in-frame clones only, with some absent. V and J calls and clone size are copied from that table; D and trimming were computed from the DNA. The table records around 440,000 clones, about 74% of them present only once. The receptor was isolated from a woman between 40 and 50 years old in good health. Some clones in this sample may be carry-over from other donors' samples. Sequenced: PBMCs.

The CDR3 loop reads CASSQGRQTYEQYF. CDR3 nucleotides: TGTGCCAGCAGCCAGGGCAGGCAAACCTACGAGCAGTACTTC. The gene calls are TRBV6-5 and TRBJ2-5; tentative D call: TRBD1 (5 bases). The J call could be wrong; TRBJ2-7 is a better fit for the DNA end. The CDR3 loop spans 14 amino acids. Germline V gene sequence: CDR1 MNHEY, CDR2 SVGAGI.